This T cell receptor (beta chain) was profiled in a study of read filtering for tumor transcriptome and immune sequencing. At the level of the study: Revised staging placed eight or nine patients in R-ISS I, over 15 in II, about seven in III. Transcriptome libraries were built from DNase-treated RNA. Study-wide findings and caveats: Single-read clonotypes: 80% to 90% of IR-seq clonotypes (about 3.5% of reads), more than 70% of RNA-seq clonotypes (44.6% of reads). IR-seq and RNA-seq agreed better without single-read clonotypes.

This library used roughly 370 ng RNA and molecular barcoded adaptors spanning alpha/delta and beta/gamma chains. TCRdb re-derived calls from the reads in MiXCR, one entry per CDR3 protein. The table shows around 140,000 distinct CDR3 sequences, with about 13% occurring only once. To note about this clonotype: Its antigen is as yet unknown.

The length of the CDR3 is 17 residues. V shed 6 bases and J 0 bases; nucleotides not matched to a gene: 9. Germline V gene sequence: CDR1 SSHAT, CDR2 FNYEAQ (reference sequence). This receptor was identified in a donor aged 40 or older with multiple myeloma. The chain has TRBV7-7 and TRBJ2-1; 9 bases map to TRBD2. The specimen sequenced was a population of CD138-negative cells sorted from bone marrow. In DNA, the CDR3 is TGTGCCAGCAGTGAGGGGAGCGGGAGGCCCTCCTACAATGAGCAGTTCTTC. Translating gives CASSEGSGRPSYNEQFF.